The rows below give T cell receptor beta chains drawn from one sample of a study of technical replicates of blood from a handful of donors. Method: immunoSEQ multiplex PCR; TCRdb's copy keeps in-frame clones and lacks some. The sample gives over 80,000 clones, 96% of which show up once; about 0.38% is in the top ten. Sequencing was performed on T cells isolated from PBMCs. The receptors shown here come from a human donor in good health. Each CDR3 is given with its conserved first and last residue. Each record gives: D gene, clone size, J gene, V gene, CDR3 DNA, CDR3 protein. A D gene is named only where the DNA matches it firmly. Size values are once, few and many counts, or a class for expanded clones, and some rows have none.

D: TRBD1; size: .; J: TRBJ1-5; V: TRBV18; DNA: TGTGCCAGCTCCACCGGGACAGGCATTAATCAGCCCCAGCATTTT; CDR3: CASSTGTGINQPQHF
D: .; size: few; J: TRBJ1-1; V: TRBV19; DNA: TGTGCCAGTAGTATACAGGGAAGGCCCGAAGCTTTCTTT; CDR3: CASSIQGRPEAFF
D: .; size: .; J: TRBJ2-7; V: TRBV6-5; DNA: TGTGCCAGCAGTTATTTCGATAGCTCCTACGAGCAGTACTTC; CDR3: CASSYFDSSYEQYF
D: .; size: .; J: TRBJ2-2; V: TRBV4-1; DNA: TGCGCCAGCAGCCAAGGCAGGACTATCGTGTCCCCCGGGGAGCTGTTTTTT; CDR3: CASSQGRTIVSPGELFF
D: .; size: .; J: TRBJ1-3; V: TRBV6-5; DNA: TGTGCCAGCAGTTACTTGGGGGGGTACACCATATATTTT; CDR3: CASSYLGGYTIYF
D: TRBD2; size: .; J: TRBJ2-3; V: TRBV6-5; DNA: TGTGCCAGCAGTTACGTGGGAGGGCCAGATACGCAGTATTTT; CDR3: CASSYVGGPDTQYF
D: TRBD1; size: .; J: TRBJ2-7; V: TRBV19; DNA: TGTGCCACCTCGACAGGGGGCAACTACGAGCAGTACTTC; CDR3: CATSTGGNYEQYF
D: TRBD2; size: .; J: TRBJ2-5; V: TRBV7-7; DNA: TGTGCTAGCAGTCTAGCGGGAGATCAAAAGACCCAGTACTTC; CDR3: CASSLAGDQKTQYF
D: TRBD1; size: .; J: TRBJ1-2; V: TRBV5-1; DNA: TGCGCCAGCAGCGTCGGGACAGGTCATGGCTACACCTTC; CDR3: CASSVGTGHGYTF
D: TRBD1; size: .; J: TRBJ1-1; V: TRBV10-1; DNA: TGCGCCAGCAGTGAGTTAACCGGGACAGACACTGAAGCTTTCTTT; CDR3: CASSELTGTDTEAFF
D: TRBD1; size: .; J: TRBJ2-7; V: TRBV7-7; DNA: TGTGCTAGCAGCCCGGGGACAGGGAATTACGAGCAGTACTTC; CDR3: CASSPGTGNYEQYF
D: .; size: .; J: TRBJ1-5; V: TRBV5-4; DNA: TGTGCCAGCAGCCGGGGGGACAATCAGCCCCAGCATTTT; CDR3: CASSRGDNQPQHF
D: TRBD2; size: .; J: TRBJ2-1; V: TRBV7-9; DNA: TGTGCCAGCAGCTTGTCGCCGGGAGGGACTGAGCAGTTCTTC; CDR3: CASSLSPGGTEQFF
D: .; size: .; J: TRBJ2-4; V: TRBV28; DNA: TGTGCCAGCAGCACCGCTACTATTAATTACATTCAGTACTTC; CDR3: CASSTATINYIQYF
D: TRBD1; size: .; J: TRBJ1-5; V: TRBV19; DNA: TGTGCCAGTAGTATCACAGGGGTAAAGGGTAGGGGAAGGCCCCAGCATTTT; CDR3: CASSITGVKGRGRPQHF
D: TRBD1; size: .; J: TRBJ1-4; V: TRBV10-3; DNA: TGTGCCATCAGAGAGAACACCGGGACAGGGTATGAAAAACTGTTTTTT; CDR3: CAIRENTGTGYEKLFF
D: .; size: .; J: TRBJ2-5; V: TRBV19; DNA: TGTGCCAGTAGTATAGATGGAGGCTCGGTTTTGGACCAGTACTTC; CDR3: CASSIDGGSVLDQYF
D: TRBD2; size: .; J: TRBJ2-5; V: TRBV5-1; DNA: TGCGCCAGCAGCAATGGGCTAGCGGGGATCCAAGAGACCCAGTACTTC; CDR3: CASSNGLAGIQETQYF
D: TRBD2; size: .; J: TRBJ2-3; V: TRBV27; DNA: TGTGCCAGCAGTGCGACTAGCGGGAGGGCCCGGTGGGAGGATACGCAGTATTTT; CDR3: CASSATSGRARWEDTQYF
D: TRBD1; size: .; J: TRBJ2-1; V: TRBV7-3; DNA: TGTGCCAGCAGCCCTCAGACAGGGACCCCAGGGGGCCATGAGCAGTTCTTC; CDR3: CASSPQTGTPGGHEQFF
D: TRBD1; size: .; J: TRBJ2-1; V: TRBV28; DNA: TGTGCCAGCAGTTTTCTGCTGACAGGGAATAGTAATGAGCAGTTCTTC; CDR3: CASSFLLTGNSNEQFF
D: TRBD2; size: .; J: TRBJ2-7; V: TRBV28; DNA: TGTGCCAGCAGTTCCCAGGGGGGACTAGCGGGAGAGATTCGGAACGAGCAGTACTTC; CDR3: CASSSQGGLAGEIRNEQYF
D: TRBD2; size: .; J: TRBJ2-2; V: TRBV19; DNA: TGTGCCAGTAGTAATACGGCGGGAGTGCGCACCGGGGAGCTGTTTTTT; CDR3: CASSNTAGVRTGELFF
D: TRBD1; size: .; J: TRBJ2-6; V: TRBV5-1; DNA: TGCGCCAGCAGCTTACAAGACAGGGATGGATCTGGGGCCAACGTCCTGACTTTC; CDR3: CASSLQDRDGSGANVLTF
D: TRBD2; size: .; J: TRBJ2-5; V: TRBV6-6; DNA: TGTGCCAGCAGTTACGGGGCTAGCGGGCATAAAGAGACCCAGTACTTC; CDR3: CASSYGASGHKETQYF
D: TRBD2; size: .; J: TRBJ2-3; V: TRBV7-9; DNA: TGTGCCAGCAGCCCGGGACTAGCGGGAGGGGATACGCAGTATTTT; CDR3: CASSPGLAGGDTQYF
D: TRBD1; size: .; J: TRBJ2-5; V: TRBV13; DNA: TGTGCCAGCAGCTTAGCGACAGGGGGGGAAGAGACCCAGTACTTC; CDR3: CASSLATGGEETQYF
D: .; size: .; J: TRBJ1-4; V: TRBV5-1; DNA: TGCGCCAGCAGCTTGGACAGGAATAATGAAAAACTGTTTTTT; CDR3: CASSLDRNNEKLFF
D: .; size: few; J: TRBJ1-5; V: TRBV6-5; DNA: TGTGCCAGCAGCCCGGGACTGAGCAATCAGCCCCAGCATTTT; CDR3: CASSPGLSNQPQHF
D: .; size: .; J: TRBJ2-1; V: TRBV30; DNA: TGTGCCTGGAGTGTTTTGGGAGACAATGAGCAGTTCTTC; CDR3: CAWSVLGDNEQFF
D: .; size: .; J: TRBJ2-1; V: TRBV14; DNA: TGTGCCAGCAGCCGCTCCCTAGCAATTCGACAGTTCTTC; CDR3: CASSRSLAIRQFF
D: .; size: .; J: TRBJ2-1; V: TRBV6-5; DNA: TGTGCCAGCAGTTACTCGGCTAGCGCAAGTGAGCAGTTCTTC; CDR3: CASSYSASASEQFF
D: TRBD2; size: once; J: TRBJ2-7; V: TRBV10-1; DNA: TGCGCCAGCAGTGAGTCAGCGGGAACAAGCTCCTACGAGCAGTACTTC; CDR3: CASSESAGTSSYEQYF
D: TRBD1; size: .; J: TRBJ1-5; V: TRBV9; DNA: TGTGCCAGCAGTTCCGGACAGGCCCAGCCCCAGCATTTT; CDR3: CASSSGQAQPQHF
D: .; size: .; J: TRBJ1-1; V: TRBV7-9; DNA: TGTGCCAGCAGCTTAGTCCCCAGGCCCCTGAACACTGAAGCTTTCTTT; CDR3: CASSLVPRPLNTEAFF
D: TRBD2; size: .; J: TRBJ2-2; V: TRBV4-3; DNA: TGCGCCAGCAGCCAAGACGGACTAGCGGGAGGATGGACCGGGGAGCTGTTTTTT; CDR3: CASSQDGLAGGWTGELFF
D: .; size: .; J: TRBJ1-2; V: TRBV4-3; DNA: TGCGCCAGCAGCCAGGGCAACTATGGCTACACCTTC; CDR3: CASSQGNYGYTF
D: .; size: .; J: TRBJ1-1; V: TRBV6-5; DNA: TGTGCCAGCAGCAAGGGAGCTTTGAACACTGAAGCTTTCTTT; CDR3: CASSKGALNTEAFF
D: .; size: .; J: TRBJ2-3; V: TRBV5-1; DNA: TGCGCCAGCAGCTTGGTTCTTTCCGGGAAGGCAGATACGCAGTATTTT; CDR3: CASSLVLSGKADTQYF
D: .; size: .; J: TRBJ2-5; V: TRBV6-6; DNA: TGTGCCAGCAGTTACCCAGGGGTTATCCAAGAGACCCAGTACTTC; CDR3: CASSYPGVIQETQYF
D: .; size: .; J: TRBJ1-5; V: TRBV10-3; DNA: TGTGCCATCTCCTCCGAGAGTAGCAATCAGCCCCAGCATTTT; CDR3: CAISSESSNQPQHF
D: .; size: .; J: TRBJ2-7; V: TRBV7-2; DNA: TGTGCCAGCAGCTCACTTTACGAGCAGTACTTC; CDR3: CASSSLYEQYF
D: TRBD2; size: .; J: TRBJ2-7; V: TRBV27; DNA: TGTGCCAGCAGTACTAGCGGCAGCTCCTACGAGCAGTACTTC; CDR3: CASSTSGSSYEQYF
D: TRBD1; size: .; J: TRBJ1-5; V: TRBV19; DNA: TGTGCCAGTAGTATTTTTCAGTGGGGACAGGCATATAGCAATCAGCCCCAGCATTTT; CDR3: CASSIFQWGQAYSNQPQHF
D: TRBD2; size: .; J: TRBJ2-7; V: TRBV19; DNA: TGTGCCAGTAGCCCAGAGCGGGAGTTGTACGAGCAGTACTTC; CDR3: CASSPERELYEQYF
D: .; size: .; J: TRBJ2-7; V: TRBV30; DNA: TGTGCCTGGAGTATCGCGTCCTACGAGCAGTACTTC; CDR3: CAWSIASYEQYF
D: .; size: .; J: TRBJ2-7; V: TRBV7-2; DNA: TGTGCCAGCAGCCGAGGTTCACTGGAGCAGTACTTC; CDR3: CASSRGSLEQYF
D: TRBD2; size: once; J: TRBJ2-5; V: TRBV7-9; DNA: TGTGCCAGCAGCCTGACTAGCGCACAAGAGACCCAGTACTTC; CDR3: CASSLTSAQETQYF
D: TRBD1; size: once; J: TRBJ1-3; V: TRBV5-4; DNA: TGTGCCAGCAGCGACAGGGACAGGGTGGCAAACACCATATATTTT; CDR3: CASSDRDRVANTIYF
D: .; size: .; J: TRBJ2-1; V: TRBV7-9; DNA: TGTGCCAGCAGCTTAGTTCAGGGGCTTTTCTATGAGCAGTTCTTC; CDR3: CASSLVQGLFYEQFF
D: TRBD1; size: .; J: TRBJ1-3; V: TRBV9; DNA: TGTGCCAGCAGCGTGGGGGACAGTTCTGGAAACACCATATATTTT; CDR3: CASSVGDSSGNTIYF
D: .; size: .; J: TRBJ2-3; V: TRBV5-6; DNA: TGTGCCAGCAGCTTTCCAGGCACAGATACGCAGTATTTT; CDR3: CASSFPGTDTQYF
D: .; size: .; J: TRBJ1-1; V: TRBV7-9; DNA: TGTGCCAGCAGCAAAATACAGGGTTCGGACACTGAAGCTTTCTTT; CDR3: CASSKIQGSDTEAFF
D: TRBD1; size: .; J: TRBJ2-7; V: TRBV30; DNA: TGTGCCTGGAGCGGTACAGGGGGATACGAGCAGTACTTC; CDR3: CAWSGTGGYEQYF
D: TRBD1; size: .; J: TRBJ1-2; V: TRBV19; DNA: TGTGCCAGTAGTATAGGAAGACGGGGACAGACCTCTAACTATGGCTACACCTTC; CDR3: CASSIGRRGQTSNYGYTF
D: .; size: .; J: TRBJ1-1; V: TRBV29-1; DNA: TGCAGCGTTGACTTATCACTAAACGGGGGGTTTACGTCTTTCTTT; CDR3: CSVDLSLNGGFTSFF
D: .; size: once; J: TRBJ1-4; V: TRBV30; DNA: TGTGCCTGGAGTGTACGACAGTTTAGGCCAACGACTAATGAAAAACTGTTTTTT; CDR3: CAWSVRQFRPTTNEKLFF
D: .; size: .; J: TRBJ2-7; V: TRBV7-9; DNA: TGTGCCAGCAGCTTAGAATCCAGTGGGGGAGGGCAGTACTTC; CDR3: CASSLESSGGGQYF